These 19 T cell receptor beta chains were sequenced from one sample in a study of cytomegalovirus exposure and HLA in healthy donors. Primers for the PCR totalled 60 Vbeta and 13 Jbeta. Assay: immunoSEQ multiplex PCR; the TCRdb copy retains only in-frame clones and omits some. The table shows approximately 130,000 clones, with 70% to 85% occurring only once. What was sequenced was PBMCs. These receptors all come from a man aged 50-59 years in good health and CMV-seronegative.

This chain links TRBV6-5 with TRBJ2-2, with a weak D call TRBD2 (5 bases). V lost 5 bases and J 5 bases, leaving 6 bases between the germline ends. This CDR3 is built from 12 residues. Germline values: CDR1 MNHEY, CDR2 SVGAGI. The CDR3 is CASSPGTGELFF. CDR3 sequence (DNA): TGTGCCAGCAGTCCGGGGACCGGGGAGCTGTTTTTT.

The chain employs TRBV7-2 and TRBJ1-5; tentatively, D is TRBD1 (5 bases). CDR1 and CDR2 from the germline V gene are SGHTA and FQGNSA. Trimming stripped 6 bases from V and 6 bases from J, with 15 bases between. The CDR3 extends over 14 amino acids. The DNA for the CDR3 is TGTGCCAGCAGGTTGGAGGGGAGTTTTCAGCCCCAGCATTTT. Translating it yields CASRLEGSFQPQHF.

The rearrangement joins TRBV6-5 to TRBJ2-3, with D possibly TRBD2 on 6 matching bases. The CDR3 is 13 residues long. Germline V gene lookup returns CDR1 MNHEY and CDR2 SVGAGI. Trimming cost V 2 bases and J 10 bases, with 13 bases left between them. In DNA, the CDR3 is TGTGCCAGCAGTTACCCGGGACTCCAAGCGCAGTATTTT. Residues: CASSYPGLQAQYF.

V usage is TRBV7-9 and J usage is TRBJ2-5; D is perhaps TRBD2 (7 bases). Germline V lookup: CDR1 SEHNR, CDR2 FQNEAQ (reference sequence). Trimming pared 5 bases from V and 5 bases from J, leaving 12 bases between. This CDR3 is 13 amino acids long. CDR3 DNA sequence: TGTGCCAGCAGCAACCGGGGGGCTGAGACCCAGTACTTC. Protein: CASSNRGAETQYF.

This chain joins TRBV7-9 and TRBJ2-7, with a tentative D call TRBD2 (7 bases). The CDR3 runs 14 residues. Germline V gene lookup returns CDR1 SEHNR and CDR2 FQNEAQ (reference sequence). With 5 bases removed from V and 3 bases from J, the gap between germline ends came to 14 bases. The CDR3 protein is CASSPQGGHYEQYF. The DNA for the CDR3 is TGTGCCAGCAGCCCACAGGGAGGGCACTACGAGCAGTACTTC.

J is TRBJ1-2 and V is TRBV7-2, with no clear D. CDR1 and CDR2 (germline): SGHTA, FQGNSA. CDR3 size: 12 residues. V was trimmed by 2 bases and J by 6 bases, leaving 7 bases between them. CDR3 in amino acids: CASSLLQNGYTF. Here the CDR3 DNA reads TGTGCCAGCAGCTTACTACAGAATGGCTACACCTTC.

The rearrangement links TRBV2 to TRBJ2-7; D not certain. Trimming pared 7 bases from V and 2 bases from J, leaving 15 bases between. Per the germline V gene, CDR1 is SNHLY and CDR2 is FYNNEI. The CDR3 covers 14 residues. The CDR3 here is CASTVSTATYEQYF. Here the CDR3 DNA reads TGTGCCAGCACAGTCAGTACAGCTACCTACGAGCAGTACTTC.

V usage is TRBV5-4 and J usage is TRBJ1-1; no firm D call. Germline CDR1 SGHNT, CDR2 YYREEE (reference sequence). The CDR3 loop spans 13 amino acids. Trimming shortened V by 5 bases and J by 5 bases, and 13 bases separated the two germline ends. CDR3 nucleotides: TGTGCCAGCAGTTCGGGGATTGGAACTGAAGCTTTCTTT. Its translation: CASSSGIGTEAFF.

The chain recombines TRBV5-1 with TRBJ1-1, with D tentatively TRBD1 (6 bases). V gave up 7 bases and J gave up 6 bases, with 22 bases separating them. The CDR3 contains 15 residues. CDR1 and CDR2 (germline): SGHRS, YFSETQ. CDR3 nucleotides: TGCGCCAGCTCCCCACGGCGTTTCACAGGGCCTGAAGCTTTCTTT. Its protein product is CASSPRRFTGPEAFF.

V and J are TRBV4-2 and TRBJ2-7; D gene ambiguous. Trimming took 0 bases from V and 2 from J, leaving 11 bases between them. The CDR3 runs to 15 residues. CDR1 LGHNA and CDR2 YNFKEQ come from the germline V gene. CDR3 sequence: CASSQDTRPAYEQYF. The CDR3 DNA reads TGTGCCAGCAGCCAAGATACGAGGCCAGCCTACGAGCAGTACTTC.

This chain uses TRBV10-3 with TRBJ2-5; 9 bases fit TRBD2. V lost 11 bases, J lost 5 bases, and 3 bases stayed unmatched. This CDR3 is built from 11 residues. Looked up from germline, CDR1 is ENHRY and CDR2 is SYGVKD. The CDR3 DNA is TGTGCCGTTGGACTAGCGGAGACCCAGTACTTC. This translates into CAVGLAETQYF.

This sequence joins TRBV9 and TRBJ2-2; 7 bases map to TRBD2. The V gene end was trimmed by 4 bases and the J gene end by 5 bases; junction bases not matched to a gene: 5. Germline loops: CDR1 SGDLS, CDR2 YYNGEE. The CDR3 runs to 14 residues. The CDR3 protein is CASSPGGLTGELFF. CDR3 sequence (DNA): TGTGCCAGCAGCCCCGGGGGGTTAACCGGGGAGCTGTTTTTT.

The CDR3 DNA reads as TGCGCCAGCAGCCGTGTTGGAGGCCTAGAACAGCCCCAGCATTTT. Translating gives CASSRVGGLEQPQHF. V and J are TRBV5-1 and TRBJ1-5; unclear D gene. The germline gives CDR1 SGHRS, CDR2 YFSETQ. The CDR3 has 15 amino acids. The V end was cut by 4 bases, the J end by 7 bases, with 18 bases between.

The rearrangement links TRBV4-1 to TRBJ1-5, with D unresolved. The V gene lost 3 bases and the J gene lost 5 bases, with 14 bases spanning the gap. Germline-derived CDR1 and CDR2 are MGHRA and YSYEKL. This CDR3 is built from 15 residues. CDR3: CASSQYVIGDQPQHF. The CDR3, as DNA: TGCGCCAGCAGCCAGTACGTAATCGGGGATCAGCCCCAGCATTTT.

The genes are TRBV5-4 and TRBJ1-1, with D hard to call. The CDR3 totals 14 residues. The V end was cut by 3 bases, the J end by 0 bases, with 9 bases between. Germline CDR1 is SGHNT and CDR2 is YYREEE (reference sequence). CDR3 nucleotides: TGTGCCAGCAGCTCGGACGGGATGAACACTGAAGCTTTCTTT. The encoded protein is CASSSDGMNTEAFF.

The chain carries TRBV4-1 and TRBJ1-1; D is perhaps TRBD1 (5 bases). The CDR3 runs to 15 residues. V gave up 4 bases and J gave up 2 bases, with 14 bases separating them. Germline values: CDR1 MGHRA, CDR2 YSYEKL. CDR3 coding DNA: TGCGCCAGCAGCCCCCGGGGGGGGGAAAACACTGAAGCTTTCTTT. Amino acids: CASSPRGGENTEAFF.

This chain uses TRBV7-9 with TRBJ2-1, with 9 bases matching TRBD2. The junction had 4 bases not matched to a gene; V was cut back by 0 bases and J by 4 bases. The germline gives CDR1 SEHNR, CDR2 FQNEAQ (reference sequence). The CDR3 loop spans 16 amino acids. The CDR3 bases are TGTGCCAGCAGCTTAGCGCGCGGGGGGGATTACAATGAGCAGTTCTTC. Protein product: CASSLARGGDYNEQFF.

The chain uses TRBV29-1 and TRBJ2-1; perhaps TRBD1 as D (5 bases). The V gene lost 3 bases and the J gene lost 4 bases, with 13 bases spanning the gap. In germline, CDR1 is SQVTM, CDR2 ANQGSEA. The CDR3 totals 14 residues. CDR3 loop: CSVEQGYPYNEQFF. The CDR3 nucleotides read TGCAGCGTTGAGCAGGGCTACCCTTACAATGAGCAGTTCTTC.

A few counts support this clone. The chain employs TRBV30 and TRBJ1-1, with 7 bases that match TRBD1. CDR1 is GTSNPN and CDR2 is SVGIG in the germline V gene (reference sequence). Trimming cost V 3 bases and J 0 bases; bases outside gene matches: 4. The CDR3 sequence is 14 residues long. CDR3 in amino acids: CAWSQGGLNTEAFF. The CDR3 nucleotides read TGTGCCTGGAGCCAGGGGGGTCTGAACACTGAAGCTTTCTTT. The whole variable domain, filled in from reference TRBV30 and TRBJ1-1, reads SQTIHQWPATLVQPVGSPLSLECTVEGTSNPNLYWYRQAAGRGLQLLFYSVGIGQISSEVPQNLSASRPQDRQFILSSKKLLLSDSGFYLCAWSQGGLNTEAFFGQGTRLTVV.